Shown below are 25 T cell receptor beta chains from a single sample sequenced in a study of T cell changes during pregnancy in multiple sclerosis. The protocol was immunoSEQ multiplex PCR, while the TCRdb copy is restricted to in-frame clones and leaves out a portion. The table shows 40,000 to 50,000 clones, with about 91% occurring only once. Specimen: CD4+ T cells from peripheral blood mononuclear cells, collected in the first trimester of pregnancy. These receptors were taken from a female donor with multiple sclerosis, enrolled in a pregnancy study.

The chain employs TRBV7-9 and TRBJ1-2; possible D gene TRBD1, 6 bases. The CDR3 runs to 13 residues. Germline V CDR1 and CDR2: SEHNR, FQNEAQ (reference sequence). The V end lost 6 bases, the J end lost 3 bases, and 11 bases lay between the germline ends. CDR3 sequence reads: CASSQGFHYGYTF. The CDR3 DNA is TGTGCCAGCAGTCAGGGGTTCCACTATGGCTACACCTTC.

CDR3 region: CASSQGQAGNEQFF. CDR3 nucleotide sequence: TGTGCCAGCAGCCAGGGACAGGCGGGGAATGAGCAGTTCTTC. The chain is built from TRBV11-3 and TRBJ2-1; TRBD1 aligns across 8 bases. Trimming removed 5 bases from V and 7 bases from J; junction bases left unmatched: 7. Germline CDR1 is SGHNT and CDR2 is YENEEA. The CDR3 loop spans 14 amino acids.

The chain links TRBV6-5 to TRBJ2-7; TRBD1 matches 8 bases. The germline gives CDR1 MNHEY, CDR2 SVGAGI. The CDR3 contains 15 residues. J was trimmed by 3 bases and V by 6 bases; bases with no gene match: 10. CDR3 DNA: TGTGCCAGCAGCCAAGGACAGGGTGGCGGCTACGAGCAGTACTTC. It translates to CASSQGQGGGYEQYF.

The chain carries TRBV7-2 and TRBJ2-1; possible D gene TRBD1, 5 bases. The ends were cut back, 3 bases at V and 3 bases at J, with 15 bases in the middle. CDR1 and CDR2 (germline): SGHTA, FQGNSA. CDR3 length equals 16 residues. This chain's CDR3 is CASSFSGATDYNEQFF. CDR3 nucleotide sequence: TGTGCCAGCAGCTTTTCCGGCGCGACAGACTACAATGAGCAGTTCTTC.

V usage is TRBV6-5 and J usage is TRBJ2-3; TRBD2 aligns across 8 bases. CDR3 length: 13 residues. Germline values: CDR1 MNHEY, CDR2 SVGAGI. V lost 10 bases, J lost 6 bases, and 9 bases stayed unmatched. The chain's CDR3 is CATQAGVWDTQYF. The CDR3 DNA follows: TGTGCCACTCAAGCGGGAGTCTGGGATACGCAGTATTTT.

This chain links TRBV9 with TRBJ2-5; possible D gene TRBD2, 5 bases. With 0 bases removed from V and 1 base from J, the gap between germline ends came to 7 bases. The CDR3 has 14 amino acids. CDR1 is SGDLS and CDR2 is YYNGEE in the germline V gene. Here the CDR3 reads CASSVAGFQETQYF. In DNA form, the CDR3 reads TGTGCCAGCAGCGTAGCGGGATTCCAAGAGACCCAGTACTTC.

The genes are TRBV19 and TRBJ2-2; D perhaps matches TRBD1 (6 bases). The V end lost 5 bases, the J end lost 6 bases, and 19 bases lay between the germline ends. This CDR3 contains 16 residues. The germline V gene encodes CDR1 LNHDA and CDR2 SQIVND (reference sequence). The CDR3 loop is CASSPSPRGGSGELFF. CDR3 bases: TGTGCCAGTAGTCCCTCCCCACGTGGGGGCTCCGGGGAGCTGTTTTTT.

In this sample, this clone turned up once. The chain recombines TRBV7-2 with TRBJ2-7, with TRBD2 matching over 10 bases. Germline-derived CDR1 and CDR2 are SGHTA and FQGNSA. The CDR3 is 11 amino acids. V dropped 4 bases and J dropped 11; count of bases not matched to a gene: 2. The CDR3, as DNA: TGTGCCAGCAGCTCTAGCGGGAGCGAGTACTTC. Its protein is CASSSSGSEYF.

The chain recombines TRBV11-2 with TRBJ2-7, with 13 bases aligning to TRBD2. V dropped 1 base and J dropped 1; count of bases not matched to a gene: 1. The CDR3 consists of 16 residues. Germline V gene data show CDR1 as SGHAT and CDR2 as FQNNGV. This CDR3 is CASSLGTSGSSYEQYF. For the CDR3, the DNA is TGTGCCAGCAGCTTAGGGACTAGCGGGAGTTCCTACGAGCAGTACTTC.

The chain combines TRBV5-1 with TRBJ2-7, with 16 bases identical to TRBD2. This CDR3 comprises 16 residues. Per germline, CDR1 SGHRS and CDR2 YFSETQ. Trimming at V came to 4 bases and at J to 6 bases, leaving 7 bases not matched to a gene. The CDR3 DNA is TGCGCCAGCAGCGGGGGACTAGCGGGAGGGCCCTCCGAGCAGTACTTC. It yields the protein CASSGGLAGGPSEQYF.

The chain recombines TRBV7-2 with TRBJ2-3; no firm D call. There are 12 residues in the CDR3. Germline values: CDR1 SGHTA, CDR2 FQGNSA. The germline V and J ends were trimmed by 5 bases and 2 bases, with 5 bases remaining between them. CDR3 nucleotide sequence: TGTGCCAGCAGCCCTTACACAGATACGCAGTATTTT. Its translation: CASSPYTDTQYF.

In DNA form, the CDR3 reads TGTGCCAGCTCACCTACCCAGGGGGTTAGCAATCAGCCCCAGCATTTT. Translating it yields CASSPTQGVSNQPQHF. This sequence joins TRBV18 and TRBJ1-5, with 7 positions matching TRBD1. Trimming at V came to 3 bases and at J to 0 bases, leaving 5 bases not matched to a gene. The CDR3 spans 16 residues. CDR1 is KGHSH and CDR2 is LQKENI in the germline V gene.

This clone was detected only a few times. Other DNA sequences within the sample encode an identical CDR3. The gene calls are TRBV9 and TRBJ2-3; 8 nucleotides align to TRBD2. V lost 0 bases and J lost 0; bases outside the gene matches: 9. This CDR3 comprises 18 residues. Germline assignment: CDR1 SGDLS and CDR2 YYNGEE. For the CDR3, the DNA is TGTGCCAGCAGCGTAGGGGTTAGCGGGATCGTTAGCACAGATACGCAGTATTTT. It yields the protein CASSVGVSGIVSTDTQYF.

This sequence joins TRBV10-1 and TRBJ1-1, with D unresolved. The CDR3 runs 13 residues. V was pared by 7 bases and J by 1 base, with 10 bases between. In germline, CDR1 is WNHNN, CDR2 SYGVQD (reference sequence). CDR3 region: CASMISGNTEAFF. The CDR3 nucleotides are TGCGCCAGCATGATTTCGGGGAACACTGAAGCTTTCTTT.

The chain combines TRBV9 with TRBJ1-2, with 7 bases fitting TRBD1. CDR3 length: 14 amino acids. The germline V gene encodes CDR1 SGDLS and CDR2 YYNGEE. J gave up 4 bases and V 4 bases, and 7 bases lay outside the gene matches. This CDR3 is CASSTVDRAYGYTF. The CDR3, as DNA: TGTGCCAGCAGCACAGTAGACAGGGCCTATGGCTACACCTTC.

This clone has just one count. The V and J genes are TRBV11-2 and TRBJ1-2, with D unclear. Germline CDR1 SGHAT, CDR2 FQNNGV. Trimming took off 1 base at V and 5 bases at J, with 8 bases between the two ends. The CDR3 covers 13 residues. In nucleotides, the CDR3 is TGTGCCAGCAGCTTAGGTCGGGAATATGGCTACACCTTC. The encoded protein is CASSLGREYGYTF.

The chain is built from TRBV18 and TRBJ2-1; 8 positions match TRBD1. The germline V gene has CDR1 KGHSH and CDR2 LQKENI. J gave up 1 base and V 1 base, and 6 bases lay outside the gene matches. This CDR3 is built from 17 residues. The CDR3 nucleotides are TGTGCCAGCTCACCACTAACAGGGGGAGTTTCCTACAATGAGCAGTTCTTC. Its translation is CASSPLTGGVSYNEQFF.

V gene TRBV5-1 combines with J gene TRBJ2-3, with 9 bases matching TRBD2. CDR3 length: 14 residues. The V segment lost 5 bases and the J segment 1 base; nucleotides outside the gene matches: 2. Germline-derived CDR1 and CDR2 are SGHRS and YFSETQ. Written as DNA, the CDR3 is TGCGCCAGCAGTTCTAGCGGGGGCACAGATACGCAGTATTTT. This encodes CASSSSGGTDTQYF.

The V and J genes are TRBV9 and TRBJ2-3; tentative D call: TRBD1 (6 bases). Trimming took off 3 bases at V and 2 bases at J, with 16 bases between the two ends. Germline CDR1 is SGDLS and CDR2 is YYNGEE. The length of the CDR3 is 16 residues. CDR3 protein: CASSAEVGANTDTQYF. Here the CDR3 DNA reads TGTGCCAGCAGCGCCGAGGTGGGGGCCAACACAGATACGCAGTATTTT.

The rearrangement links TRBV6-1 to TRBJ1-1; D is possibly TRBD1 (6 bases). The V end was cut by 2 bases, the J end by 11 bases, with 12 bases between. From germline, CDR1 is MNHNS and CDR2 SASEGT. The CDR3 spans 12 residues. The CDR3 region is CASSERGMDAFF. For the CDR3, the DNA is TGTGCCAGCAGTGAAAGGGGGATGGACGCTTTCTTT.

This chain joins TRBV9 and TRBJ1-3, with unresolved D. Per the germline V gene, CDR1 is SGDLS and CDR2 is YYNGEE. Trimming removed 0 bases from V and 1 base from J, with 5 bases in between. This CDR3 has 14 amino acids. This CDR3 is CASSVGASGNTIYF. CDR3 DNA: TGTGCCAGCAGCGTAGGAGCTTCTGGAAACACCATATATTTT.

The chain couples TRBV9 to TRBJ2-3, with 9 bases lining up with TRBD2. The CDR3 runs 16 residues. The V gene end was trimmed by 1 base and the J gene end by 11 bases; junction bases not matched to a gene: 14. Germline values: CDR1 SGDLS, CDR2 YYNGEE. The CDR3 loop is CASSVLAGEVPVGQYF. CDR3 sequence (DNA): TGTGCCAGCAGCGTATTAGCGGGAGAGGTCCCTGTTGGGCAGTATTTT.

The rearrangement uses TRBV6-5 and TRBJ2-1, with TRBD2 identical over 7 bases. V shed 2 bases and J 9 bases; nucleotides not matched to a gene: 7. Germline CDR1 is MNHEY and CDR2 is SVGAGI. The CDR3 runs 14 residues. This CDR3 is CASSYRTSDSEQFF. Here the CDR3 DNA reads TGTGCCAGCAGTTACCGTACTAGCGATTCTGAGCAGTTCTTC.

This sequence joins TRBV20-1 and TRBJ2-1, with D perhaps matching TRBD1 (5 bases). Between the trimmed V and J ends, which lost 2 bases and 6 bases, there was a span of 5 bases. Germline loops: CDR1 DFQATT, CDR2 SNEGSKA (reference sequence). This CDR3 is 11 amino acids long. The CDR3 protein is CSARQGNEQFF. CDR3 sequence (DNA): TGCAGTGCTAGACAGGGCAATGAGCAGTTCTTC.

The chain couples TRBV4-3 to TRBJ2-2; 7 bases map to TRBD2. The CDR3 sequence is 17 residues long. Germline-derived CDR1 and CDR2 are LGHNA and YSLEER. The V segment lost 1 base and the J segment 0 bases; nucleotides outside the gene matches: 5. CDR3 amino acids: CASSQGGGVANTGELFF. CDR3 nucleotides: TGCGCCAGCAGCCAAGGTGGGGGGGTCGCGAACACCGGGGAGCTGTTTTTT.